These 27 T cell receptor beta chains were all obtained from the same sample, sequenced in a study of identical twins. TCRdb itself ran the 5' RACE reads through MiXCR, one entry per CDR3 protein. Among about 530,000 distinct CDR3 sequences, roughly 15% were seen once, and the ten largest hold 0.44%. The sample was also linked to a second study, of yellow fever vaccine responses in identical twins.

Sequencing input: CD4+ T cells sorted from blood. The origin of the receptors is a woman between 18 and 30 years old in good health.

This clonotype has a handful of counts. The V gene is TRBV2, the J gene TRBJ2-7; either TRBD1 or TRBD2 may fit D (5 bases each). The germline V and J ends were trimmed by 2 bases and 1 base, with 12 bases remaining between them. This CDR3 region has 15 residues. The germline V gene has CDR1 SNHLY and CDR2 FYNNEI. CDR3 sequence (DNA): TGTGCCAGCAGTGAACTCCGAGGGGTTTCCTACGAGCAGTACTTC. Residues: CASSELRGVSYEQYF.

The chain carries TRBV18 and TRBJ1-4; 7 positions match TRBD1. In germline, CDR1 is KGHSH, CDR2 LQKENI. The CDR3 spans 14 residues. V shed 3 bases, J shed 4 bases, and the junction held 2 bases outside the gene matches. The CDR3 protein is CASSPGTDNEKLFF. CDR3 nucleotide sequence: TGTGCCAGCTCACCGGGGACAGATAATGAAAAACTGTTTTTT.

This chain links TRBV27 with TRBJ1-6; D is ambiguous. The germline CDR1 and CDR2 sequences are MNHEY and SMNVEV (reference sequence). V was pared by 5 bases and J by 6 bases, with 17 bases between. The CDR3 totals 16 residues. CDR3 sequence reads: CASSIQPVAGNSPLHF. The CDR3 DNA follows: TGTGCCAGCAGTATCCAGCCAGTCGCCGGTAATTCACCCCTCCACTTT.

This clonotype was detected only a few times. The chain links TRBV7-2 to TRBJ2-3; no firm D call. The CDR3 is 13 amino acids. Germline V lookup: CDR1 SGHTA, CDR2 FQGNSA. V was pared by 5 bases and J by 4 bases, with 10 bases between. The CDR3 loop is CASSHFQSDTQYF. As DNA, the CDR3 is TGTGCCAGCAGCCACTTCCAGTCAGATACGCAGTATTTT. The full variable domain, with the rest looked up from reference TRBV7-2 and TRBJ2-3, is GAGVSQSPSNKVTEKGKDVELRCDPISGHTALYWYRQSLGQGLEFLIYFQGNSAPDKSGLPSDRFSAERTGGSVSTLTIQRTQQEDSAVYLCASSHFQSDTQYFGPGTRLTVL.

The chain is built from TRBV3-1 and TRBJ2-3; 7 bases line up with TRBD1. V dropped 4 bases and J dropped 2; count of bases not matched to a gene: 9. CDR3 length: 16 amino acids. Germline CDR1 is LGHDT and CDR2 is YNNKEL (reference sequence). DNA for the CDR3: TGTGCCAGCAGCCGCCCGGGACAGACCTACACAGATACGCAGTATTTT. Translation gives CASSRPGQTYTDTQYF.

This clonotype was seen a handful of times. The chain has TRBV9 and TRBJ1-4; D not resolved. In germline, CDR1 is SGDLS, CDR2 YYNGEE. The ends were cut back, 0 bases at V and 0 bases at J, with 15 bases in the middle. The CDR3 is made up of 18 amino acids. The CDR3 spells CASSVGGRTVATNEKLFF. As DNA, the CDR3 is TGTGCCAGCAGCGTAGGTGGCAGGACCGTTGCAACTAATGAAAAACTGTTTTTT.

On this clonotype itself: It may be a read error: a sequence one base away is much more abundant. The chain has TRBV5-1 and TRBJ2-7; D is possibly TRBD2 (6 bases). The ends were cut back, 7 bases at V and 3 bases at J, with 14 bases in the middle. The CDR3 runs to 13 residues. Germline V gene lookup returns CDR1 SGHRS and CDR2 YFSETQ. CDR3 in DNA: TGCGCCAGCGGGTTAGCGGAGATCTACGAGCAGTACTTC. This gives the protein CASGLAEIYEQYF.

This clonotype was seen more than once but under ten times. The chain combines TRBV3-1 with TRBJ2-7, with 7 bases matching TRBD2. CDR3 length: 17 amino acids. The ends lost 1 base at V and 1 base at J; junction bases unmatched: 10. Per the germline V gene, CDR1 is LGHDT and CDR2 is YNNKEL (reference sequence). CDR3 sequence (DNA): TGTGCCAGCAGCCAAGGTGCCAGCGGGATCCAATCCTACGAGCAGTACTTC. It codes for CASSQGASGIQSYEQYF.

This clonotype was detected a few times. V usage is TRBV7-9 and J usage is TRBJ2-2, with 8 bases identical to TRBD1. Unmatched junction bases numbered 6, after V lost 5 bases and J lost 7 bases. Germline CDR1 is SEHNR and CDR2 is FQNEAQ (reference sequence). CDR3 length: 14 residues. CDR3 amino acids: CASSLDRVGGELFF. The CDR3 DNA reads TGTGCCAGCAGCCTGGACAGGGTTGGCGGGGAGCTGTTTTTT.

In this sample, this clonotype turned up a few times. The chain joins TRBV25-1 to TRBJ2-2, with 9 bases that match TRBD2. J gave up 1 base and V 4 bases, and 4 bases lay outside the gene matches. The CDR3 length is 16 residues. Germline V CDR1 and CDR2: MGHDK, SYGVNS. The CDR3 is CASSGVSGGNTGELFF. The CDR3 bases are TGTGCCAGCAGTGGGGTTAGCGGGGGGAACACCGGGGAGCTGTTTTTT.

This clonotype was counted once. This chain's CDR3 is CASSFRGTAPGREQFF. As DNA, the CDR3 is TGTGCCAGCAGTTTCCGAGGGACTGCCCCCGGTCGTGAGCAGTTCTTC. V is TRBV6-5 and J is TRBJ2-1, with D possibly matching TRBD2 (6 bases). This CDR3 comprises 16 residues. Germline CDR1 reads MNHEY; CDR2 reads SVGAGI. Trimming took 4 bases from V and 9 from J, leaving 22 bases between them.

The CDR3: CATSRDRGRRNYGYTF. DNA for the CDR3: TGTGCCACCAGCAGAGACAGGGGACGGAGAAACTATGGCTACACCTTC. V gene TRBV15 combines with J gene TRBJ1-2, with a weak D call TRBD1 (6 bases). The CDR3 has 16 residues. Germline CDR1 is LNHNV and CDR2 is YYDKDF (reference sequence). V lost 0 bases and J 2 bases, leaving 13 bases between the germline ends.

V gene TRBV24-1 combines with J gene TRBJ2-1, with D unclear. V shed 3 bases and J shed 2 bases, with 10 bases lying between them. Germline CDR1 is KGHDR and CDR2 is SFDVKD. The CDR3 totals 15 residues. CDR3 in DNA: TGTGCCACCAGTGATGGCAGGAGCACCTACAATGAGCAGTTCTTC. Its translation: CATSDGRSTYNEQFF.

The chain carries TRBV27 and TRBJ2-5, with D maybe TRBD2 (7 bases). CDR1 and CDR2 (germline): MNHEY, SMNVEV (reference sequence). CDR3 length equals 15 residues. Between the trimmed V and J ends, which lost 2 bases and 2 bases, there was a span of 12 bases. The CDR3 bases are TGTGCCAGCAGTTTAAACGGGGGGACACAAGAGACCCAGTACTTC. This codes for CASSLNGGTQETQYF.

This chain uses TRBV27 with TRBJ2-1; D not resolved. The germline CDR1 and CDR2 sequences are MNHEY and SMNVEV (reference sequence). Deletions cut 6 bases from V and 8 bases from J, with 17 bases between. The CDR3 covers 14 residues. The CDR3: CASSSMTARDEQFF. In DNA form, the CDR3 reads TGTGCCAGCAGCTCGATGACTGCTCGGGATGAGCAGTTCTTC.

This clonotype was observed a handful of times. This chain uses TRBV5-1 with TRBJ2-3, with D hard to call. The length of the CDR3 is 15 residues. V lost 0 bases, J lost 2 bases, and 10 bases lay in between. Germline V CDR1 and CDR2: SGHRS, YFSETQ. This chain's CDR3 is CASSLEAPYTDTQYF. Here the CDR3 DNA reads TGCGCCAGCAGCTTGGAGGCTCCCTACACAGATACGCAGTATTTT.

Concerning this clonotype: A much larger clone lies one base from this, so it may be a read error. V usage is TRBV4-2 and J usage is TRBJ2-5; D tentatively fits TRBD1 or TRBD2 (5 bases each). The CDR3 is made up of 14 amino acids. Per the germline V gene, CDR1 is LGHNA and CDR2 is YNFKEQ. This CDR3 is CASSNRDGQETKYF. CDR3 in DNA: TGTGCCAGCAGCAACCGGGACGGCCAAGAGACCAAGTACTTC.

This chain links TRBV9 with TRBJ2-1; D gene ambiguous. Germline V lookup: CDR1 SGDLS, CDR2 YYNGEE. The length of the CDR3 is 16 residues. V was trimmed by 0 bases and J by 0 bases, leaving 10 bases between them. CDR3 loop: CASSVAATNSYNEQFF. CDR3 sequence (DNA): TGTGCCAGCAGCGTAGCAGCGACAAACTCCTACAATGAGCAGTTCTTC.

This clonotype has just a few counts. The chain's CDR3 is CASSSLREEDTQYF. The CDR3 DNA is TGTGCCAGCAGTTCCCTACGGGAGGAAGATACGCAGTATTTT. V usage is TRBV28 and J usage is TRBJ2-3, with TRBD2 matching 7 bases. The V gene end was trimmed by 4 bases and the J gene end by 5 bases; junction bases not matched to a gene: 6. CDR3 length equals 14 residues. Germline CDR1 and CDR2: MDHEN and SYDVKM.

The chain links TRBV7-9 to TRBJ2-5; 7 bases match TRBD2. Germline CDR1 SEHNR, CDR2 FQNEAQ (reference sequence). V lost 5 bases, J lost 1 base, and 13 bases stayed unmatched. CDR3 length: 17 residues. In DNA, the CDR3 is TGTGCCAGCAGCAGCTCTACTAGCGCAGGGCCCCAAGAGACCCAGTACTTC. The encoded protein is CASSSSTSAGPQETQYF.

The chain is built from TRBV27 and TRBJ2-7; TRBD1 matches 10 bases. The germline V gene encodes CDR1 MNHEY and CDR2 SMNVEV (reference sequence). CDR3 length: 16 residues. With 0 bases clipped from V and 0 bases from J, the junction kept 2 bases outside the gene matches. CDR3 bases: TGTGCCAGCAGTTTATCGGGACAGGGGATCTCCTACGAGCAGTACTTC. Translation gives CASSLSGQGISYEQYF.

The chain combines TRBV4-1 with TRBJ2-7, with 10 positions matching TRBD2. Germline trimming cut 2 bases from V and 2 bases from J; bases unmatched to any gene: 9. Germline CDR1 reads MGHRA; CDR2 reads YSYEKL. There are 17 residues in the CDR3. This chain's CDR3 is CASSQTSAGGRPYEQYF. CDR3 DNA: TGCGCCAGCAGCCAAACCTCAGCGGGAGGGCGGCCCTACGAGCAGTACTTC.

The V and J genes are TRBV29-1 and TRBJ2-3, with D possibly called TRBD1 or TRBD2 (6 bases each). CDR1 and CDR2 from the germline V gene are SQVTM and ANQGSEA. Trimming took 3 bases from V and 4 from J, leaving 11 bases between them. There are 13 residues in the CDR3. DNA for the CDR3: TGCAGCGTTGAGTGGGGGGCCTCAGATACGCAGTATTTT. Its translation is CSVEWGASDTQYF.

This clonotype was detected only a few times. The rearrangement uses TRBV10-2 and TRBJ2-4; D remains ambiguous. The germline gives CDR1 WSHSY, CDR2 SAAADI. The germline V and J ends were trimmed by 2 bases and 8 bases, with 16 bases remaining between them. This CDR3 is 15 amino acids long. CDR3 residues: CASSEPPGGSYIQYF. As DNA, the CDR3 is TGCGCCAGCAGTGAGCCCCCAGGTGGTAGCTACATTCAGTACTTC.

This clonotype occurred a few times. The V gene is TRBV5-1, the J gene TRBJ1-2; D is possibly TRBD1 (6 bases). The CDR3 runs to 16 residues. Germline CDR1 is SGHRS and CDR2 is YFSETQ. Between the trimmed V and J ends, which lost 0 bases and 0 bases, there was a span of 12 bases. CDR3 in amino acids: CASSLDGTSSNYGYTF. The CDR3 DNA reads TGCGCCAGCAGCTTGGACGGGACATCCTCTAACTATGGCTACACCTTC.

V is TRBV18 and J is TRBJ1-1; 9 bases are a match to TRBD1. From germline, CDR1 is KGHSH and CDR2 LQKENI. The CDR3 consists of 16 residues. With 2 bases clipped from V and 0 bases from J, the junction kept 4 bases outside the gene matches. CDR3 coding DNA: TGTGCCAGCTCACCAGAACAGGGGGCCGTGAACACTGAAGCTTTCTTT. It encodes CASSPEQGAVNTEAFF.

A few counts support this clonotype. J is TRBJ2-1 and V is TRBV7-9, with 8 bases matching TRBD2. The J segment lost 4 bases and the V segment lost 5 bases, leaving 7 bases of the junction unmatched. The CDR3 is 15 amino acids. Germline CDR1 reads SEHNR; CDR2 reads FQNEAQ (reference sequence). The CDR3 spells CASSRGGGRYNEQFF. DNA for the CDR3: TGTGCCAGCAGCCGGGGGGGAGGAAGGTACAATGAGCAGTTCTTC.